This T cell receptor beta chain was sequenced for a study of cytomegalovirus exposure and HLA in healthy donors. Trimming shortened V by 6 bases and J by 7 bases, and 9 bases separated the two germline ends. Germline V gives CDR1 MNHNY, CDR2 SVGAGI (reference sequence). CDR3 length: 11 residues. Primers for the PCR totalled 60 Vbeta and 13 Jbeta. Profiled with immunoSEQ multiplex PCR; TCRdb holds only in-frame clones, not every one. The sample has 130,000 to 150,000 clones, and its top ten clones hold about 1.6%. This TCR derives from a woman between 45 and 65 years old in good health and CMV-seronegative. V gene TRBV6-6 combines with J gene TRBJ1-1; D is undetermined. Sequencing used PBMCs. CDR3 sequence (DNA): TGTGCCAGCAGCCTGCACAATGAAGCTTTCTTT. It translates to CASSLHNEAFF.